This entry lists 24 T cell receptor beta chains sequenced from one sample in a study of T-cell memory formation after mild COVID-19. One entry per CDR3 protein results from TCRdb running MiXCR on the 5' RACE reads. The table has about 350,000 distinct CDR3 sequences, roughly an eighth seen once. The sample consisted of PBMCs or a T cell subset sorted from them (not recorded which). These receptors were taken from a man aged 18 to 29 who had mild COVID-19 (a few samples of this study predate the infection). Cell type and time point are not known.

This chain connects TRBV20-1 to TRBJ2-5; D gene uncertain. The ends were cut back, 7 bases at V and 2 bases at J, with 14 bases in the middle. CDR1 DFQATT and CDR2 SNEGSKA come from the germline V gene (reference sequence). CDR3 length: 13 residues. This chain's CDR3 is CSGSHGRQETQYF. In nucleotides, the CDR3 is TGCAGTGGCTCCCACGGGCGACAAGAGACCCAGTACTTC.

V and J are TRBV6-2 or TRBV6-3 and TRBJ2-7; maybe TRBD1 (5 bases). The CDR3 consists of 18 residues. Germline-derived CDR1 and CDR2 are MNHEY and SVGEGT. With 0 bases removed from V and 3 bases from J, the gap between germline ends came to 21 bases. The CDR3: CASSYSYIRVLEHYEQYF. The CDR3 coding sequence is TGTGCCAGCAGTTACTCTTATATCAGGGTTCTGGAACACTACGAGCAGTACTTC.

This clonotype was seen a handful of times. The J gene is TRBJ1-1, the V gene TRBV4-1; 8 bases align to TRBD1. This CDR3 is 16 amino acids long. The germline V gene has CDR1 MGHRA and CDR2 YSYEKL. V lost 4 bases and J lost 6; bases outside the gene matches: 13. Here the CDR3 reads CASSPLTGLQGAEAFF. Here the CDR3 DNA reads TGCGCCAGCAGCCCGCTGACTGGCCTACAGGGGGCTGAAGCTTTCTTT.

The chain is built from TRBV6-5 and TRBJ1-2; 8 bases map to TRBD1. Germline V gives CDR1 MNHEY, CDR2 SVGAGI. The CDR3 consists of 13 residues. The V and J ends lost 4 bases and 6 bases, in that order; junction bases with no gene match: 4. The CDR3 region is CASSFDRGDGYTF. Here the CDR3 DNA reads TGTGCCAGCAGTTTTGACAGGGGCGATGGCTACACCTTC.

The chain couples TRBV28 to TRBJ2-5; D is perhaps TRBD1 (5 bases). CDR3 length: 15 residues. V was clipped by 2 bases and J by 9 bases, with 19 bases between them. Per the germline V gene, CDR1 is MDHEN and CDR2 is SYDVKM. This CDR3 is CASSLRTGQLESQYF. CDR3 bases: TGTGCCAGCAGTTTACGCACTGGACAACTCGAGTCCCAGTACTTC.

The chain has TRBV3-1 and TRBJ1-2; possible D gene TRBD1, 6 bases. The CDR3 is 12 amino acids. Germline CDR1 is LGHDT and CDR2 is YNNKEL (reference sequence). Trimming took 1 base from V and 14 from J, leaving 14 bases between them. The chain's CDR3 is CASSQGPSQGTF. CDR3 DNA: TGTGCCAGCAGCCAAGGTCCTTCCCAGGGGACCTTC.

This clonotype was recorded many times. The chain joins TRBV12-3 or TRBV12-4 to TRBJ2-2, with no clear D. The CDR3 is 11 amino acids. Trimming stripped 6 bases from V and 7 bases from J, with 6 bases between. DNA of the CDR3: TGTGCCAGCAGCACGAGCGGGGAGCTGTTTTTT. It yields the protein CASSTSGELFF.

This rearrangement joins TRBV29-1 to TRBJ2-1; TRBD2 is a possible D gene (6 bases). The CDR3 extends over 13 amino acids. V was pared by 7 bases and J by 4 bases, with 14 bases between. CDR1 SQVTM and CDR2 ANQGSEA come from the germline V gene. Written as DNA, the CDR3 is TGCAGCGCGAAGGCCGGGAGTTACAATGAGCAGTTCTTC. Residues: CSAKAGSYNEQFF.

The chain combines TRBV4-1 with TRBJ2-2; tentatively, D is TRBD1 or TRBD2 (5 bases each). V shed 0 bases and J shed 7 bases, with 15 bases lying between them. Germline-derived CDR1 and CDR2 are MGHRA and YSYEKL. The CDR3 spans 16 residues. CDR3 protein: CASSQDLGRVGGELFF. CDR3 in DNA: TGCGCCAGCAGCCAAGATCTGGGACGTGTAGGCGGGGAGCTGTTTTTT.

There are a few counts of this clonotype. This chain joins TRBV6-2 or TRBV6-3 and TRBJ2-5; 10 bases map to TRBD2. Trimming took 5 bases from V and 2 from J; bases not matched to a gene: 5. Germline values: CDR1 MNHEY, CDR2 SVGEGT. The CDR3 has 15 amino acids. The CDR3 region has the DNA TGTGCCAGCAGTCGGAGCGGGGGGGAACAAGAGACCCAGTACTTC. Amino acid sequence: CASSRSGGEQETQYF.

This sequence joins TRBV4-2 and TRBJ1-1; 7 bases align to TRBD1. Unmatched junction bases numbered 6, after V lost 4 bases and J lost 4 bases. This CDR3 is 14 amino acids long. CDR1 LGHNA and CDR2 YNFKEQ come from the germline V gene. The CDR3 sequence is CASSRPTGRTEAFF. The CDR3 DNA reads TGTGCCAGCAGCCGCCCGACAGGGCGCACTGAAGCTTTCTTT.

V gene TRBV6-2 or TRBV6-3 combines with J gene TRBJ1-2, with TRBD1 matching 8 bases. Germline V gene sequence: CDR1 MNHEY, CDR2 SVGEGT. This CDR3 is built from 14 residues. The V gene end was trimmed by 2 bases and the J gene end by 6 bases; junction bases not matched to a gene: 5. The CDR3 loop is CASSYQDRANGYTF. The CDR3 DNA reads TGTGCCAGCAGTTACCAGGACAGGGCGAATGGCTACACCTTC.

CDR3 sequence: CASSQRGGQSSYEQYF. CDR3 nucleotides: TGCGCCAGCAGCCAAAGAGGGGGTCAAAGCTCCTACGAGCAGTACTTC. The chain combines TRBV4-1 with TRBJ2-7; possibly TRBD1 for D (6 bases). Trimming took 2 bases from V and 0 from J, leaving 14 bases between them. Germline loops: CDR1 MGHRA, CDR2 YSYEKL. The CDR3 consists of 16 residues.

The CDR3 spells CASSIGTPEAFF. For the CDR3, the DNA is TGTGCCAGCAGTATCGGGACTCCTGAAGCTTTCTTT. The rearrangement joins TRBV12-3 or TRBV12-4 to TRBJ1-1, with a weak D call TRBD1 (5 bases). V gave up 5 bases and J gave up 6 bases, with 10 bases separating them. The CDR3 runs 12 residues.

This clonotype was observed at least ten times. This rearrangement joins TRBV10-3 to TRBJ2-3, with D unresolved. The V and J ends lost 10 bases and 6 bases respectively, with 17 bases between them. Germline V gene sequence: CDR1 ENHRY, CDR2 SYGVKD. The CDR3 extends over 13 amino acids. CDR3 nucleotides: TGTGCCACGGCCGATGCGCCGCCTGATACGCAGTATTTT. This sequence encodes CATADAPPDTQYF.

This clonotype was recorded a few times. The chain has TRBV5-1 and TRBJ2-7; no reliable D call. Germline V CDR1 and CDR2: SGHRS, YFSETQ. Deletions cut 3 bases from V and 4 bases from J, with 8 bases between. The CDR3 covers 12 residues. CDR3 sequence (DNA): TGCGCCAGCAGCTCGACCTTTTACGAGCAGTACTTC. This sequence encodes CASSSTFYEQYF.

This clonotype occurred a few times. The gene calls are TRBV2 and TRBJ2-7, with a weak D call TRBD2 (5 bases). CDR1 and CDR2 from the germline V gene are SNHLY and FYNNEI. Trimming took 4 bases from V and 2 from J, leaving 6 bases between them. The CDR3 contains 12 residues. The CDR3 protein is CASSGRAYEQYV. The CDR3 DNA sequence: TGTGCCAGCAGTGGGCGGGCCTACGAGCAGTACGTC.

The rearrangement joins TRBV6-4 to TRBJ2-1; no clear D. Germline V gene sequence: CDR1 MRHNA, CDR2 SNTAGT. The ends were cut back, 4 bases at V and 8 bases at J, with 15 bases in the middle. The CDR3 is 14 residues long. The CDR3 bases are TGTGCCAGCAGTGGCAACTCTGCCGGTGATGAGCAGTTCTTC. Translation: CASSGNSAGDEQFF.

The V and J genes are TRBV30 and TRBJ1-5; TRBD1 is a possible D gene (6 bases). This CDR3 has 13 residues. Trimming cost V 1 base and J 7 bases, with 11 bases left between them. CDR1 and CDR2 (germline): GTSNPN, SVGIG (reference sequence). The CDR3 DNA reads TGTGCCTGGAGTGGTTTGGGGGCCCAGCCCCAGCATTTT. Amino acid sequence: CAWSGLGAQPQHF.

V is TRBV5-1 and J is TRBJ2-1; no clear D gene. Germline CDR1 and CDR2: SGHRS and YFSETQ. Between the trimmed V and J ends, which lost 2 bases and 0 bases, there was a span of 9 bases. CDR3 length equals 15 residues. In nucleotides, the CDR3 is TGCGCCAGCAGCTTAATTAACTACTCCTACAATGAGCAGTTCTTC. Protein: CASSLINYSYNEQFF.

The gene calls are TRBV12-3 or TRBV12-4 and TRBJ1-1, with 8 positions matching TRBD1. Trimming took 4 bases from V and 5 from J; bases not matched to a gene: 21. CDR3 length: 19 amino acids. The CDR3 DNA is TGTGCCAGCAGTTCCTCTATCTGGACGACGGACAGGGTAATTACTGAAGCTTTCTTT. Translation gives CASSSSIWTTDRVITEAFF.

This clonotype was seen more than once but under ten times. CDR3 loop: CASSLGVAVNEQFF. The CDR3 DNA sequence: TGTGCCAGCAGCTTAGGAGTAGCGGTGAATGAGCAGTTCTTC. The gene calls are TRBV11-1 and TRBJ2-1, with a weak D call TRBD2 (6 bases). Looked up from germline, CDR1 is SGHAT and CDR2 is FQDESV (reference sequence). The CDR3 is 14 residues long. Trimming removed 1 base at V and 7 bases at J, with 11 bases between.

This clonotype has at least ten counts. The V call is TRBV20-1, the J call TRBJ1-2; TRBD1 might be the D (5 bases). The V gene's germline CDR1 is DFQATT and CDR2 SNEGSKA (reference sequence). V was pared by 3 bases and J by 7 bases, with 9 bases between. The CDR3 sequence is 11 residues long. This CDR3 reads CSARRGFGYTF. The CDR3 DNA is TGCAGTGCTAGGCGGGGCTTTGGCTACACCTTC.

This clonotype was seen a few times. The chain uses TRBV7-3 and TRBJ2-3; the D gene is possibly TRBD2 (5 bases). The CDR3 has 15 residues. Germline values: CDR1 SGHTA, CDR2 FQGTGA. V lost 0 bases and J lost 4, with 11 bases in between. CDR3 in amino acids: CASSLTPDGADTQYF. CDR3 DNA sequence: TGTGCCAGCAGCTTAACCCCGGACGGGGCAGATACGCAGTATTTT. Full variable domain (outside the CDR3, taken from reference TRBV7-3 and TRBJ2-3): GAGVSQTPSNKVTEKGKYVELRCDPISGHTALYWYRQSLGQGPEFLIYFQGTGAADDSGLPNDRFFAVRPEGSVSTLKIQRTERGDSAVYLCASSLTPDGADTQYFGPGTRLTVL.